The present entry profiles one TCR beta chain with its context. This clone was seen a few times. Its target antigen remains unknown. Per-nucleotide qualities are absent, and no much larger clonotype sits a single base away. Each collaborating institution followed its own protocols to collect whole blood in K2EDTA tubes. Collaborator samples were shipped for TCRbeta analysis as frozen whole blood, isolated PBMCs, or DNA extracted from either sample type. This entry comes from a study of blood T cell repertoires in COVID-19 (dated by TCRdb to the early 2020s). A note on the overall study: The collaborator samples originated in the United States, Italy and Spain and spanned the acute and convalescent phases of COVID-19. The sample metadata nearly always contained a de-identified subject ID, COVID-19 status, age in years and sex. The prospective study material was composed of cDNA or gDNA derived from T cells, B-cell-depleted T cells, or PBMCs. The samples were drawn from the first 160 participants of the ongoing ImmuneRACE study and from over 950 subjects provided by 6 global collaborators. Where HLA class I and class II types were available, the types were taken from metadata supplied by the sample provider, not from assay-based typing. The repertoires were released in a freely available public database meant as a resource for research on the immune response to SARS-CoV-2. Subjects who had been exposed to COVID-19, were actively infected with it, or had recovered from it provided the deeply sampled blood TCRbeta repertoires that made up the dataset.

The full study reports these points: How much clinical and demographic metadata was included differed by source and by participant, and the metadata was provided uncurated.

TCRbeta CDR3 regions were amplified from genomic DNA by means of the immunoSEQ Assay, a bias-controlled multiplex PCR. Turning to the authors' computational methods: Nucleated cell counts per sample were estimated from amplification of reference gene primers within the assay. To quantify the absolute abundance of each unique TCRbeta CDR3 rearrangement, sequence reads were collapsed and filtered. For each sample, productive Simpson clonality was calculated by taking the square root of Simpson's diversity index across productive rearrangements. This is the immuneACCESS table as TCRdb keeps it, with only in-frame sequences that have V and J called. A part of the clones is gone; compared with another copy, unresolved V genes explain less than half, and the rest is unexplained. The V and J calls and clone size were taken over from that table, and D and trimming were inferred from the DNA. This sample comprises 390,000 or so clones, around 91% of them detected only once. 6% to 7.5% of the sample goes to the ten largest clones.

Sequencing was done on a sample of peripheral blood. This clonotype was obtained from a young man with active or convalescent COVID-19.

The nucleotide sequence is given as TGTGCCAGCAGTTCCCCCCTAGGGACAGGTAGATTTAGCAATCAGCCCCAGCATTTT. This codes for CASSSPLGTGRFSNQPQHF. This chain is built from TRBV28 and TRBJ1-5; 8 junctional bases match TRBD1. There are 19 amino acids in the CDR3, from cysteine to phenylalanine inclusive. Only CDR3 DNA remains: 57 bases, in frame from the first base. V has 4 bases trimmed and J has 0 bases trimmed; junction bases matching no gene number 14. For CDR1 and CDR2, the germline V gene lists MDHEN and SYDVKM.